This is a list of T cell receptor beta chains from one sample in a study of graft-versus-host responses after intestinal transplantation. The method was immunoSEQ multiplex PCR; TCRdb's version includes in-frame clones alone and lacks a portion of them. The sample holds under 75,000 clones; about nine tenths are singletons and the top ten take about 1.7%. The sequenced sample was ileum tissue, obtained 350 to 400 days after transplant. These receptors all come from a human patient who received an intestinal transplant, so some T cells may come from the graft donor. Both conserved end residues are part of each CDR3. Each record gives: clone size, V gene, D gene, J gene, CDR3 DNA, CDR3 protein. The D gene is left open where the match is weak. Size is omitted from some rows. Given values are once, few, many or a class for expanded clones.

clone size: NA; V gene: TRBV2; D gene: NA; J gene: TRBJ2-7; CDR3 DNA: TGTGCCAGCAGTGAGTGGCAAACGTCCACCTACGAGCAGTACTTC; CDR3 protein: CASSEWQTSTYEQYF
clone size: NA; V gene: TRBV4-1; D gene: NA; J gene: TRBJ2-3; CDR3 DNA: TGCGCCAGCAGTAACCCTAGCACAGATACGCAGTATTTT; CDR3 protein: CASSNPSTDTQYF
clone size: NA; V gene: TRBV29-1; D gene: TRBD1; J gene: TRBJ1-2; CDR3 DNA: TGCAGCGTTGAAGAGACAGGGGCGTACGTACATGGCTACACCTTC; CDR3 protein: CSVEETGAYVHGYTF
clone size: NA; V gene: TRBV7-2; D gene: NA; J gene: TRBJ1-5; CDR3 DNA: TGTGCCAGCACTCTAGTGGGGGGTGGACAGCCCCAGCATTTT; CDR3 protein: CASTLVGGGQPQHF
clone size: NA; V gene: TRBV13; D gene: NA; J gene: TRBJ2-7; CDR3 DNA: TGTGCCAGCAGCTTAGGATCATCCTACGAGCAGTACTTC; CDR3 protein: CASSLGSSYEQYF
clone size: NA; V gene: TRBV6-4; D gene: NA; J gene: TRBJ1-1; CDR3 DNA: TGTGCCAGCAGTGACTCGAGCAGAGGGGTAGTGACTGAAGCTTTCTTT; CDR3 protein: CASSDSSRGVVTEAFF
clone size: NA; V gene: TRBV4-2; D gene: NA; J gene: TRBJ1-5; CDR3 DNA: TGTGCCAGCAGCCAAGCCTCAAATCAGCCCCAGCATTTT; CDR3 protein: CASSQASNQPQHF
clone size: NA; V gene: TRBV25-1; D gene: NA; J gene: TRBJ2-4; CDR3 DNA: TGTGCCAGCAGTGCCCCCGGGACGGACGGCCGGGGCATTCAGTACTTC; CDR3 protein: CASSAPGTDGRGIQYF
clone size: NA; V gene: TRBV18; D gene: NA; J gene: TRBJ1-2; CDR3 DNA: TGTGCCAGCTCACCATCAGCCGACAGCAACTATGGCTACACCTTC; CDR3 protein: CASSPSADSNYGYTF
clone size: NA; V gene: TRBV9; D gene: TRBD1; J gene: TRBJ1-6; CDR3 DNA: TGTGCCAGCAGCGTAGGAGGGGGGACAGGTACATCACCCCTCCACTTT; CDR3 protein: CASSVGGGTGTSPLHF
clone size: NA; V gene: TRBV5-4; D gene: NA; J gene: TRBJ2-7; CDR3 DNA: TGTGCCAGCAGCTTGGGGTTCTCCTACGAGCAGTACTTC; CDR3 protein: CASSLGFSYEQYF
clone size: once; V gene: TRBV6-5; D gene: NA; J gene: TRBJ1-4; CDR3 DNA: TGTGCCAGCAGTGCGAGATGGGGCGACGGTGAAAAACTGTTTTTT; CDR3 protein: CASSARWGDGEKLFF
clone size: few; V gene: TRBV9; D gene: NA; J gene: TRBJ2-5; CDR3 DNA: TGTGCCAGCAGCGTAGCTGACTACCAAGAGACCCAGTACTTC; CDR3 protein: CASSVADYQETQYF
clone size: NA; V gene: TRBV9; D gene: TRBD2; J gene: TRBJ2-1; CDR3 DNA: TGTGCCAGCAGCGTCGCACTAGCGGGGCCGGACAATGAGCAGTTCTTC; CDR3 protein: CASSVALAGPDNEQFF
clone size: medium-sized; V gene: TRBV6-6; D gene: TRBD1; J gene: TRBJ1-5; CDR3 DNA: TGTGCCAGCAGAGGGACAGTTCATAATCAGCCCCAGCATTTT; CDR3 protein: CASRGTVHNQPQHF
clone size: NA; V gene: TRBV28; D gene: NA; J gene: TRBJ2-1; CDR3 DNA: TGTGCCAGCACCCAGGGTGGTTCCTACAATGAGCAGTTCTTC; CDR3 protein: CASTQGGSYNEQFF
clone size: NA; V gene: TRBV7-6; D gene: TRBD1; J gene: TRBJ2-5; CDR3 DNA: TGTGCCAGCAGCAGAGACAGGGCAAAGACCCAGTACTTC; CDR3 protein: CASSRDRAKTQYF
clone size: once; V gene: TRBV12-5; D gene: NA; J gene: TRBJ2-3; CDR3 DNA: TGTGCTAGTGGTTACCGAATTCAAGATACGCAGTATTTT; CDR3 protein: CASGYRIQDTQYF